The rows below give T cell receptor beta chains drawn from one sample of a study of radiotherapy plus CTLA-4 blockade in lung cancer. TCRdb's copy holds only in-frame clones and misses some; the assay was immunoSEQ multiplex PCR. The table includes around 44,000 clones, about 88% detected once. Sequencing was performed on peripheral blood, taken from a patient treated with radiotherapy plus ipilimumab. Receptors were obtained from a human donor with non-small cell lung cancer that progressed on radiotherapy plus ipilimumab. Some clones in this sample may be carry-over from other donors' samples. Each CDR3 is given with its conserved first and last residue. The order of the fields is J gene, V gene, clone size, D gene, CDR3 DNA, CDR3 protein. The D gene is left open where the match is weak. Size is stated for part of the rows, as once, few or many counts, or as a class when the clone is expanded.

>TRBJ2-2|TRBV4-1|once|.
TGCGCCAGCAGCCAAGTCCTCGGGGGACAGCTGAACACCGGGGAGCTGTTTTTT
CASSQVLGGQLNTGELFF
>TRBJ1-2|TRBV9|.|.
TGTGCCAGCAGCGTAGGCTGGCAGGGGCAAGGCTACACCTTC
CASSVGWQGQGYTF
>TRBJ2-7|TRBV5-1|.|.
TGCGCCAGCAGCTCAGGCGCTAAGGCCTACGAGCAGTACTTC
CASSSGAKAYEQYF
>TRBJ1-2|TRBV19|.|TRBD1
TGTGCCAGTAGTCCCCCCGGGACAGGCTATGGCTACACCTTC
CASSPPGTGYGYTF
>TRBJ2-3|TRBV19|.|.
TGTGCCAGTAGTATAAAGCGATCCATCGCAGATACGCAGTATTTT
CASSIKRSIADTQYF
>TRBJ2-2|TRBV30|.|.
TGTGCCTGGAGTGGGCAGGCCGTTCGGGAGCTGTTTTTT
CAWSGQAVRELFF
>TRBJ2-3|TRBV21-1|.|.
TGTGCCAGCAGCAAAAGCGGACAGGGTCGGACAGATACGCAGTATTTT
CASSKSGQGRTDTQYF
>TRBJ2-3|TRBV6-5|.|TRBD2
TGTGCCAGCAGTTTCGGGGGGACCAGCACAGATACGCAGTATTTT
CASSFGGTSTDTQYF
>TRBJ2-2|TRBV7-2|.|.
TGTGCCAGCAGCTTAGGACACTCCACCGGGGAGCTGTTTTTT
CASSLGHSTGELFF
>TRBJ2-3|TRBV29-1|.|.
TGCAGCGTTGAACAGAGCACAGATACGCAGTATTTT
CSVEQSTDTQYF